The 9 T cell receptor beta chains below come from one sample, sequenced in a study of human T cells and chemical hapten exposure. One entry per CDR3 protein, called by TCRdb with MiXCR from the RACE reads. The table lists roughly 51,000 distinct CDR3 sequences, roughly a tenth of them singletons, with 8% to 10% in the top ten. The sample's time point: pre-sensitization, week 0. Documented treatment: therapeutic diphenylcyclopropenone sensitization with weekly scalp DPC. The sequencing used whole blood, collected in connection with sensitization to the hapten diphenylcyclopropenone (DPC). The receptors come from a man aged 40-50 years with alopecia areata. Some clones in this sample may be carry-over from other donors' samples.

Turning to this clonotype: Being one base from a much bigger clone, this may be a read error. The V and J genes are TRBV4-1 and TRBJ2-1; perhaps TRBD1 as D (6 bases). CDR1 and CDR2 (germline): MGHRA, YSYEKL. V was shortened by 4 bases and J by 7 bases, with 11 bases between the two germline ends. The CDR3 runs 13 residues. The CDR3 region has the DNA TGCGCCAGCAGCCCCACAAGGGGGAATGAGCAGTTCTTC. This encodes CASSPTRGNEQFF.

The CDR3 bases are TGTGCCAGCAGGACCGATTTAGGGGAAAAACTGTTTTTT. It translates to CASRTDLGEKLFF. V and J are TRBV28 and TRBJ1-4; D not certain. The CDR3 runs to 13 residues. In germline, CDR1 is MDHEN, CDR2 SYDVKM. V dropped 6 bases and J dropped 8 bases, with 13 bases sitting between them.

There are many counts of this clonotype. V gene TRBV10-2 combines with J gene TRBJ2-2; 9 bases match TRBD2. V gave up 2 bases and J gave up 6 bases; unmatched junction bases: 10. CDR1 is WSHSY, CDR2 SAAADI, per germline. This CDR3 comprises 17 residues. The CDR3 bases are TGCGCCAGCAGTGAGCCCCGGGCTAGCGGGAAGGCCGGGGAGCTGTTTTTT. Translating gives CASSEPRASGKAGELFF.

This clonotype has a count of ten or more. CDR3 DNA: TGTGCCAGCACCACTCGAGGGGGACAGGGCCTCGAGCAGTACTTC. Translated, it gives CASTTRGGQGLEQYF. The chain employs TRBV11-2 and TRBJ2-7; 9 bases are a match to TRBD1. Germline V gives CDR1 SGHAT, CDR2 FQNNGV. V lost 7 bases, J lost 6 bases, and 13 bases stayed unmatched. The CDR3 runs to 15 residues.

This clonotype occurred a few times. The chain employs TRBV6-5 and TRBJ1-1; D ambiguous. Germline CDR1 reads MNHEY; CDR2 reads SVGAGI. Trimming shortened V by 4 bases and J by 3 bases, and 12 bases separated the two germline ends. The CDR3 has 14 amino acids. The chain's CDR3 is CASSSWERDTEAFF. The CDR3, as DNA: TGTGCCAGCAGTTCCTGGGAAAGAGACACTGAAGCTTTCTTT.

The sample holds many counts of this clonotype. The chain is built from TRBV2 and TRBJ2-1, with D possibly TRBD1 on 5 matching bases. From germline, CDR1 is SNHLY and CDR2 FYNNEI. The CDR3 has 16 residues. V shed 3 bases and J shed 0 bases, with 12 bases lying between them. The CDR3 sequence is CASSDQGKTSYNEQFF. The DNA of the CDR3 is TGTGCCAGCAGTGACCAGGGAAAGACCTCCTACAATGAGCAGTTCTTC.

The rearrangement links TRBV20-1 to TRBJ2-7; 8 bases are shared with TRBD2. This CDR3 region has 16 residues. The V gene's germline CDR1 is DFQATT and CDR2 SNEGSKA (reference sequence). V gave up 2 bases and J gave up 6 bases; unmatched junction bases: 15. The CDR3 DNA follows: TGCAGTGCTAGAACGCGTCGGGAGGGCCTGTGGGTCGAGCAGTACTTC. Its translation is CSARTRREGLWVEQYF.

This clonotype showed up just a few times. This rearrangement joins TRBV4-1 to TRBJ2-7; TRBD2 is a possible D gene (5 bases). V was clipped by 1 base and J by 0 bases, with 10 bases between them. CDR1 MGHRA and CDR2 YSYEKL come from the germline V gene. The CDR3 runs 15 residues. The CDR3 DNA reads TGCGCCAGCAGCCAAGGAGCGGATAGCTCCTACGAGCAGTACTTC. Its translation: CASSQGADSSYEQYF.

There are a few counts of this clonotype. The chain has TRBV28 and TRBJ2-7, with 7 bases lining up with TRBD1. CDR3 length equals 16 residues. Germline CDR1 MDHEN, CDR2 SYDVKM. V shed 3 bases, J shed 1 base, and the junction held 9 bases outside the gene matches. The CDR3 loop reads CASSFLPGQTSYEQYF. For the CDR3, the DNA is TGTGCCAGCAGTTTTTTGCCGGGACAGACTTCCTACGAGCAGTACTTC.